This T cell receptor beta chain comes out of a study of T cells in Graves' hyperthyroidism and ophthalmopathy. The study, taken as a whole, reports: The model identified upcoming ophthalmopathy a median around 6 months ahead of onset.

The CDR3 contains 17 residues. V trimming: 1 base; J trimming: 2 bases; junction bases outside the gene matches: 8. Germline CDR1 is SGHAT and CDR2 is FQNNGV. Researchers defined stable Graves' hyperthyroidism as no ophthalmopathy progression within 18 months. It was RNA transcripts that yielded the amplified TCR beta CDR3 regions. HTBI primers drove first-round RT-PCR of the TCR CDR3. TCRdb reprocessed the multiplex PCR reads with MiXCR, giving one entry per CDR3 protein. The table has 300,000 to 450,000 distinct CDR3 sequences, approximately 15% seen once. Notes on this clonotype: Its cognate antigen is unknown.

Specimen: blood. The chain has TRBV11-2 and TRBJ2-7; 10 nucleotides match TRBD2. The TCR comes from a woman between 55 and 75 years old with Graves' hyperthyroidism. The CDR3: CASSLGQSSGRAYEQYF. The CDR3 nucleotides are TGTGCCAGCAGCTTAGGTCAGAGCAGCGGGAGGGCCTACGAGCAGTACTTC.